Sequencing of this T cell receptor (beta chain) was carried out in a study of T cell responses to AZD1222 COVID-19 vaccine (dated by TCRdb to the early 2020s). With respect to the entire study: Because spike-specific TCR depth and breadth did not differ between the two schedules, AZD1222 recipients who got a second dose at roughly 4 weeks were pooled with those who got a second dose at roughly 12 weeks. TCR sequencing was performed for about 250 trial participants, of whom around 210 were given two doses of AZD1222 and around 26 were given two doses of MenACWY control vaccine. Trial participants were enrolled by age into 18-55, 56-69 and 70-plus year subgroups, with about 150, 28 and 57 TCR-sequenced participants respectively. Paper-wide results and their limitations: Spike-specific TCR breadth and depth rose significantly after two AZD1222 doses compared with day 0 and with MenACWY recipients. CD4 TCRs associated with the vaccine covered the entire spike protein, and the dominant responses were in regions 160-218 and 743-854. In the small 56-69-year group, the increase in depth fell short of significance, most likely because of low power. Because no day 14 peak-response samples were available, the repertoires could be characterized only after the peak T cell response. Participants were mostly white British and included more females than males, and it was suggested by the authors that clonal diversity may have been underestimated. Epitopes outside the regions mutated in the B.1.351 and B.1.1.7 variants were reportedly recognized by nearly half of the unique spike-specific TCRs. Conclusions about previously exposed vaccinees are limited, since just five to seven AZD1222 recipients were seropositive for SARS-CoV-2 at baseline.

The CDR3 regions of human TCRbeta chains were subjected to immunosequencing. The study's processing was this. Repertoire TCRs were matched against a reference library of SARS-CoV-2-specific TCRs generated with the MIRA antigen-specificity platform. Breadth was defined as the fraction of unique TCRs that were SARS-CoV-2-associated. Depth was defined as the fraction of total T cells that were SARS-CoV-2-associated. Using the MIRA data, each spike-specific TCR was mapped to the spike region that the TCR reacts to and placed in a CD4 or CD8 class. Log10-transformed breadth and depth values were compared by one-way ANOVA with Sidak's multiple comparisons tests. Sourced from immuneACCESS, this table was stored by TCRdb with only in-frame sequences that have V and J called. A share of the clones is absent; for the studies checked, an unresolved V gene accounts for under half, and the remainder has no known explanation. Clone size and V and J calls were adopted from that table, with D and trimming inferred from the DNA. This sample comprises 70,000 to 95,000 clones, around 82% of them detected only once. In total, the top ten clones hold approximately 22% of the sample.

Sample time point, as interpreted from the label and publication: baseline before first vaccination. Vaccinee samples came from UK trials COV001 and COV002, including a single-blind randomized controlled phase 2/3 trial of AZD1222 (ChAdOx1 nCoV-19) in healthy adults. For TCRbeta chain sequencing, PBMC samples were collected from trial participants at day 0 and at day 28 after the second dose. CDR1 is given as SGHTA and CDR2 as FQGNSA, both from the germline V gene. Including cysteine and phenylalanine, the CDR3 has 15 amino acids. Of the read, only the CDR3 DNA is kept; its 45 bases are in frame from base 1. Here V drops 4 bases and J drops 4 bases, and the junction holds 7 bases not matched to any gene. A word on this clone: The specificity of this receptor is unknown. No clone much larger than this one lies a single base away; base qualities are absent.

The TCR sequence derives from an adult in good health. This specimen was peripheral blood, taken on day 0 of AZD1222 vaccination. The chain is assembled from TRBV7-2 and TRBJ2-3; the central 8 bases match TRBD1. The DNA reads as follows: TGTGCCAGCAGCTACGACAGGGGATGGGCAGATACGCAGTATTTT. This encodes CASSYDRGWADTQYF.